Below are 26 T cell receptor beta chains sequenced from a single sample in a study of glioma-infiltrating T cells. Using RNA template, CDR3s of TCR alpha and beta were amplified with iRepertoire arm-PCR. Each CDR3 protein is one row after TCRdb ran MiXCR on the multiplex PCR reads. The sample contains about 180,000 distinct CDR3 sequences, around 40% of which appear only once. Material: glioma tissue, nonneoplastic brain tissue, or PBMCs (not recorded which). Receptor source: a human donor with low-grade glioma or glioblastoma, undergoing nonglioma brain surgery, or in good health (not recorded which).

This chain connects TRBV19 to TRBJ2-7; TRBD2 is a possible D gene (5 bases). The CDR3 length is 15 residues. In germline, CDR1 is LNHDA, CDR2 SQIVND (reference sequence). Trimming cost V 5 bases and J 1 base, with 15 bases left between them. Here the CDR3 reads CASSPYDGESYEQYF. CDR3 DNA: TGTGCCAGTAGTCCTTACGACGGGGAATCCTACGAGCAGTACTTC.

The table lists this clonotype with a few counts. For the CDR3, the DNA is TGCAGTGCTAGAGCTTATATAGCGGGTCCTAGCACAGATACGCAGTATTTT. Encoded protein: CSARAYIAGPSTDTQYF. The chain combines TRBV20-1 with TRBJ2-3; TRBD2 matches at 7 bases. CDR1 is DFQATT, CDR2 SNEGSKA, per germline (reference sequence). V gave up 1 base and J gave up 0 bases; unmatched junction bases: 10. The CDR3 is 17 residues long.

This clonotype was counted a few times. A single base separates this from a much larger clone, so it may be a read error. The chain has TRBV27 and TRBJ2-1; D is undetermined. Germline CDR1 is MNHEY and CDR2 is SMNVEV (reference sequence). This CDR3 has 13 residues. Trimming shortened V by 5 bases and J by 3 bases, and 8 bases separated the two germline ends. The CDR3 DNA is TGTGCCAGCAGTATAAGCGACTACAATGAGCAGTTCTTC. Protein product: CASSISDYNEQFF.

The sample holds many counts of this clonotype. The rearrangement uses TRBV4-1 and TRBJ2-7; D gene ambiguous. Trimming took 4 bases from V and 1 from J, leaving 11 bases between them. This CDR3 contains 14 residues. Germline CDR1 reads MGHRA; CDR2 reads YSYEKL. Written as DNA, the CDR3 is TGCGCCAGCAGCCTCCTCCCCGCGTCCTACGAGCAGTACTTC. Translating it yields CASSLLPASYEQYF.

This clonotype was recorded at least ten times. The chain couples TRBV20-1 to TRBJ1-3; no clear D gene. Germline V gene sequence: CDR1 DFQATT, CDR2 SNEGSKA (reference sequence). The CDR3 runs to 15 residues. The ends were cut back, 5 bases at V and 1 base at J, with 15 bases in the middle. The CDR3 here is CSAPRLAPSGNTIYF. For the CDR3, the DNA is TGCAGTGCTCCCCGTCTAGCGCCTTCTGGAAACACCATATATTTT.

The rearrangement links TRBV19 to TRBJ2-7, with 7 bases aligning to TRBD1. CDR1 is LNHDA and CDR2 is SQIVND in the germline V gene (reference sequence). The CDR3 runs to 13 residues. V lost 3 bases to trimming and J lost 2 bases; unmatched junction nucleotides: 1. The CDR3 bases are TGTGCCAGTAGTATCGGACAGGCCTACGAGCAGTACTTC. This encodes CASSIGQAYEQYF.

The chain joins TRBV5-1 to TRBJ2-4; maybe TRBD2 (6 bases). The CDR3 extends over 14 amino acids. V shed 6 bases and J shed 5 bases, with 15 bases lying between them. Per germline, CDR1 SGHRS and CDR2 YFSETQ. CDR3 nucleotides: TGCGCCAGCAACTATGGGGGGACGGAAAACATTCAGTACTTC. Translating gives CASNYGGTENIQYF.

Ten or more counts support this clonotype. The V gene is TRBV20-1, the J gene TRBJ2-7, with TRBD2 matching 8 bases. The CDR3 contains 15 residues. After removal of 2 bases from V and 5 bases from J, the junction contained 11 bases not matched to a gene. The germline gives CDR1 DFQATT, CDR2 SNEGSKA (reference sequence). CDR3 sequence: CSARTGAGVGHEQYF. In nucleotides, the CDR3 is TGCAGTGCTAGAACGGGAGCGGGAGTTGGCCACGAGCAGTACTTC.

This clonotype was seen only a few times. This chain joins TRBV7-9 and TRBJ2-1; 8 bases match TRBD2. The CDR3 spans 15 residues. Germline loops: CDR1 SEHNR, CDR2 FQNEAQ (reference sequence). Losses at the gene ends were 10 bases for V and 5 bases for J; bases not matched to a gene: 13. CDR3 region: CATVAYGRANNEQFF. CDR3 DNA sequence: TGTGCCACCGTAGCATACGGGAGGGCTAACAATGAGCAGTTCTTC.

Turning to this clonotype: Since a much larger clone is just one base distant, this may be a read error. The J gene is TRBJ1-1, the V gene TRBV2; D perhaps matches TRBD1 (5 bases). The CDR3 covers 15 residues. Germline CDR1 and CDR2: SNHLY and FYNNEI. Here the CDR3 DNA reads TGTGCCAGCAGTGGACCCGGGCCAGGGAACACTGATGCTTTCTTT. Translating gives CASSGPGPGNTDAFF.

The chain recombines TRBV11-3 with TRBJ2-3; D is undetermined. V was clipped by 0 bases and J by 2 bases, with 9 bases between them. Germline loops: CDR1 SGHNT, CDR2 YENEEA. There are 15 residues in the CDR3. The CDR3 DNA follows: TGTGCCAGCAGCTTAGATCGGTGGATCACAGATACGCAGTATTTT. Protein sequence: CASSLDRWITDTQYF.

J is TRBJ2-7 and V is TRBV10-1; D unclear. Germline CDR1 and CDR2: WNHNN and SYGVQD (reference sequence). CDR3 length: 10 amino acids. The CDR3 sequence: CSQGKRGEYF. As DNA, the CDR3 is TGCTCCCAAGGAAAACGTGGAGAGTACTTC.

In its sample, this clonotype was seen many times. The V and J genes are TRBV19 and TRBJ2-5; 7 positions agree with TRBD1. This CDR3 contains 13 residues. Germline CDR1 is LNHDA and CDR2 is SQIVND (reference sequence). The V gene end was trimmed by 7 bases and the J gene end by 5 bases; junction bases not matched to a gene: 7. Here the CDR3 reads CASNFPTGETQYF. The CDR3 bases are TGTGCCAGTAATTTTCCGACAGGGGAGACCCAGTACTTC.

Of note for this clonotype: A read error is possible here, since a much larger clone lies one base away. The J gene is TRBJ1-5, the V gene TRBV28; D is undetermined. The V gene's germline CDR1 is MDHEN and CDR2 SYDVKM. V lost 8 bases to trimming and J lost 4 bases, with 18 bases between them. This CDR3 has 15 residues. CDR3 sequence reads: CASCLPHRPNQPQHF. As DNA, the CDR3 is TGTGCCAGCTGTCTCCCCCACCGGCCAAATCAGCCCCAGCATTTT.

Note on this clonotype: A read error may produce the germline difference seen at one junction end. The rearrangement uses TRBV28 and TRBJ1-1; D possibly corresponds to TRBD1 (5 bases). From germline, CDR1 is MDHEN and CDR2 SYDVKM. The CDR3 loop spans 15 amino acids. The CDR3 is CASRRPGLPITEAFF. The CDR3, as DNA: TGTGCCAGCAGAAGACCGGGACTCCCGATCACTGAGGCTTTCTTT.

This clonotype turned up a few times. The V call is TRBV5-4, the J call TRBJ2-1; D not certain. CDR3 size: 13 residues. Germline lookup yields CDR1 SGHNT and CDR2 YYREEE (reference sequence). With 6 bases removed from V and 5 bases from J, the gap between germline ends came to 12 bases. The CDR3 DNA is TGTGCCAGCAATCGAATCTCAGACAATGAGCAGTTCTTC. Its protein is CASNRISDNEQFF.

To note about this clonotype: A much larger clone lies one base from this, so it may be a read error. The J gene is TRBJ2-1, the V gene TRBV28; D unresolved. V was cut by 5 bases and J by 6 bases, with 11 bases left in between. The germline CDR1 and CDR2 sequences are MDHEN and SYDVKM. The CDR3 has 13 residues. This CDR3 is CASSRSYPNEQFF. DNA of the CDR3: TGTGCCAGCAGTCGGAGTTACCCCAATGAGCAGTTCTTC.

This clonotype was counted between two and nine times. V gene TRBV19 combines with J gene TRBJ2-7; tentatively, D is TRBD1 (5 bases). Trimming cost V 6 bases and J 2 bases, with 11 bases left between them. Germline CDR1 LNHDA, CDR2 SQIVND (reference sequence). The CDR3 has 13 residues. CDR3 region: CASSNQGTYEQYF. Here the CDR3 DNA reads TGTGCCAGTAGCAACCAGGGTACCTACGAGCAGTACTTC.

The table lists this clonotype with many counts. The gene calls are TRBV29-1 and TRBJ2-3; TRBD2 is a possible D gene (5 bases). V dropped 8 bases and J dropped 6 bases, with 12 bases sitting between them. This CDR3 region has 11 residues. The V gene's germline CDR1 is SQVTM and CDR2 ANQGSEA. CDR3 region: CSIDTGDTQYF. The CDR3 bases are TGCAGCATCGACACGGGGGATACGCAGTATTTT.

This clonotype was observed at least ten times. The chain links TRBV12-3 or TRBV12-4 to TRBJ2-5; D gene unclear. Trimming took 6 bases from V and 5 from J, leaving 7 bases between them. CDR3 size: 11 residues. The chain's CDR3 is CASSLSETQYF. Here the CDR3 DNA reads TGTGCCAGCAGCTTATCCGAGACCCAGTACTTC.

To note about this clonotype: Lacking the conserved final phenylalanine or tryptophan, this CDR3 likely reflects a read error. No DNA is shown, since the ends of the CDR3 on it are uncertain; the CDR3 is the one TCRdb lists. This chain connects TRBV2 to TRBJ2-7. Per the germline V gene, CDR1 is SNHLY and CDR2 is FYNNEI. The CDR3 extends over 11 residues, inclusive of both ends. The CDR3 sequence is CASSEYDGSVL.

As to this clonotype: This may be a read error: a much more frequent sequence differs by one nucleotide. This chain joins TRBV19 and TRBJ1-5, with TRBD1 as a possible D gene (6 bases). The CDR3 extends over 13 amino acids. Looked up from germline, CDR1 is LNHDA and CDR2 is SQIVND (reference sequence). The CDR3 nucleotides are TGTGCCAGTAGTAATTGGGGGGCAGAGCCCAAGCATTTT. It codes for CASSNWGAEPKHF. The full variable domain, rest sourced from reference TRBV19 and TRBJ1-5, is DGGITQSPKYLFRKEGQNVTLSCEQNLNHDAMYWYRQDPGQGLRLIYYSQIVNDFQKGDIAEGYSVSREKKESFPLTVTSAQKNPTAFYLCASSNWGAEPKHFGDGTRLSIL.

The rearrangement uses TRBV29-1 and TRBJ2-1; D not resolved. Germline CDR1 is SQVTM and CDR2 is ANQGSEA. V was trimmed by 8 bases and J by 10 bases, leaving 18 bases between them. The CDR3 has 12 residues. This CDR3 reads CSLVLQPIEQFF. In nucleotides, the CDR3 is TGCAGCTTAGTTCTACAGCCTATCGAGCAGTTCTTC.

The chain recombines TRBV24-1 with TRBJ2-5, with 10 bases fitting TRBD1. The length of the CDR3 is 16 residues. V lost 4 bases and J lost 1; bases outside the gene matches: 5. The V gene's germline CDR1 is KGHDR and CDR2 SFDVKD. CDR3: CATSEWGTGVQETQYF. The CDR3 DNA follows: TGTGCCACCAGTGAATGGGGGACAGGGGTCCAAGAGACCCAGTACTTC.

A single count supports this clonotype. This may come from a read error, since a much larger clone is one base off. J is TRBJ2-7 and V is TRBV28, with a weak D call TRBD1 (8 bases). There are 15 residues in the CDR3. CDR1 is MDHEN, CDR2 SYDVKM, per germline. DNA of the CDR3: TGTGCCAGCGGGGAGGGACAGGTACTCTCCTACGGGCAGTACTTC. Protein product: CASGEGQVLSYGQYF.

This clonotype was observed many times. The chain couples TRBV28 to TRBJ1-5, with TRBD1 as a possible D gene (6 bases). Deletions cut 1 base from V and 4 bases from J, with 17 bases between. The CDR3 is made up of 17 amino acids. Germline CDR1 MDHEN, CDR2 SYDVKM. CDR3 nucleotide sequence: TGTGCCAGCAGTTTATCAGGGACAAGGTCGGGTAATCAGCCCCAGCATTTT. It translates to CASSLSGTRSGNQPQHF.